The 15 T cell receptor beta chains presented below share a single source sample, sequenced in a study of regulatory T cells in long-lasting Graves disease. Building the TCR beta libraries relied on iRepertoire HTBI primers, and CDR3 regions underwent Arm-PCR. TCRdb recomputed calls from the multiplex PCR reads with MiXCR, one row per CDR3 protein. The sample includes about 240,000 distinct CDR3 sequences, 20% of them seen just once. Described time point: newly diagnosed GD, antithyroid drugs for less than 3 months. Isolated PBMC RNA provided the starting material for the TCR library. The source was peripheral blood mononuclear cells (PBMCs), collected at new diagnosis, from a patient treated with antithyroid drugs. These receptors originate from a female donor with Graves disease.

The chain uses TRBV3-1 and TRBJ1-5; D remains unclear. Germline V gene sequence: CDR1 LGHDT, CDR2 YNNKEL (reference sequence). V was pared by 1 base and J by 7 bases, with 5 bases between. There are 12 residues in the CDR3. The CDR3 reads CASSQGSQPQHF. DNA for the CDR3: TGTGCCAGCAGCCAAGGGTCCCAGCCCCAGCATTTT.

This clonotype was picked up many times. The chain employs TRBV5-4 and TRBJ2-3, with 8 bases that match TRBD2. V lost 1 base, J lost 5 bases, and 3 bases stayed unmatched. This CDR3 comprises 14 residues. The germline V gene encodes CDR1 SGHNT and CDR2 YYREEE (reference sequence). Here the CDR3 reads CASSLREGGDTQYF. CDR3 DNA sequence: TGTGCCAGCAGCTTGCGGGAGGGGGGAGATACGCAGTATTTT.

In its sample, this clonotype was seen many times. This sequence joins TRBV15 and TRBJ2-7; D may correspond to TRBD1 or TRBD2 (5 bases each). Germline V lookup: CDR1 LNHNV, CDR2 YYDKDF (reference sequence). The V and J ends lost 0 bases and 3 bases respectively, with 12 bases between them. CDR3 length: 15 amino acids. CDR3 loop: CATSRDPGPSYEQYF. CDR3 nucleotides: TGTGCCACCAGCAGAGATCCGGGACCGAGCTACGAGCAGTACTTC.

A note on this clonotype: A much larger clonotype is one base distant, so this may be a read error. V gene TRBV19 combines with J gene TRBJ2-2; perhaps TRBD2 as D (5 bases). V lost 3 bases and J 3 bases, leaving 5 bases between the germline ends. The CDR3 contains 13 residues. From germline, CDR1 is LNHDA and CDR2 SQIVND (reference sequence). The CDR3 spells CASSMEDTGELFF. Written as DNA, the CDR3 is TGTGCCAGTAGTATGGAGGACACCGGGGAGCTGTTTTTT.

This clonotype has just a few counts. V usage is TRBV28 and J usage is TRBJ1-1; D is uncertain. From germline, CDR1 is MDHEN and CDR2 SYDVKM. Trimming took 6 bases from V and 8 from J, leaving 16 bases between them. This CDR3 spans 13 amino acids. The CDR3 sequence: CASSHLTRSEAFF. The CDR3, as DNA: TGTGCCAGCAGCCACCTCACAAGATCCGAAGCTTTCTTT.

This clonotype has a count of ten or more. CDR3 region: CASTPTEARYGYTF. For the CDR3, the DNA is TGTGCCAGCACCCCTACAGAAGCACGCTATGGCTACACCTTC. The rearrangement joins TRBV28 to TRBJ1-2, with D unclear. Trimming took off 7 bases at V and 4 bases at J, with 16 bases between the two ends. This CDR3 is 14 amino acids long. CDR1 is MDHEN, CDR2 SYDVKM, per germline.

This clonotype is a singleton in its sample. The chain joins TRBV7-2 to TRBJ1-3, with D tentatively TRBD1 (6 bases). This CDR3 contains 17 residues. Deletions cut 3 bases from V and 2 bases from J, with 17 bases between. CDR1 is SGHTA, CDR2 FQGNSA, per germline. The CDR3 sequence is CASSFQLGGGTGNTIYF. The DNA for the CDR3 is TGTGCCAGCAGCTTCCAGTTGGGGGGCGGTACTGGAAACACCATATATTTT.

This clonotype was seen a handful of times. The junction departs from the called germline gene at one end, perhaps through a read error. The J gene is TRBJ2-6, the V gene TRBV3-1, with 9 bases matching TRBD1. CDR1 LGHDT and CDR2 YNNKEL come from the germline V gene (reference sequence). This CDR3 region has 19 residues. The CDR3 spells CASSQEAGTGLSGANVLTF. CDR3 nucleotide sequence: TGCGCCAGCAGCCAAGAGGCCGGGACAGGGCTTTCTGGGGCCAACGTCCTGACTTTC.

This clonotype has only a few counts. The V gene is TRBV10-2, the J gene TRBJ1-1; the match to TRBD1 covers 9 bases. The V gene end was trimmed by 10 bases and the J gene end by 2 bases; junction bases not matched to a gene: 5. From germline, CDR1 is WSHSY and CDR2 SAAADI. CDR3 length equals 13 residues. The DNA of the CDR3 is TGCGCCACCAGGGACAGGGTAAACACTGAAGCTTTCTTT. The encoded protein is CATRDRVNTEAFF.

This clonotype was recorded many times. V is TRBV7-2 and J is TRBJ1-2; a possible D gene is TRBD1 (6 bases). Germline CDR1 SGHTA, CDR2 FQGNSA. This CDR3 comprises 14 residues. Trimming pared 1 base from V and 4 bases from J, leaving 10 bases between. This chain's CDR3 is CASSLDQGGYGYTF. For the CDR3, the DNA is TGTGCCAGCAGCTTAGATCAAGGGGGCTATGGCTACACCTTC.

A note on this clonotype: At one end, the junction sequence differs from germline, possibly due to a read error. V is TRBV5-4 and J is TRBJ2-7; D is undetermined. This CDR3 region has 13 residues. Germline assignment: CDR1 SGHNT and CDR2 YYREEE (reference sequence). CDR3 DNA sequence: TGTGCCAGCAGCTTCGACGGGCCCTACGAGCAGCACTTC. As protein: CASSFDGPYEQHF.

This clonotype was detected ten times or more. The CDR3 nucleotides read TGTGCCAGCAGCTCGCCCCGGGACAGGGGAACACCCCTCCACTTT. Translating it yields CASSSPRDRGTPLHF. The J gene is TRBJ1-6, the V gene TRBV7-9; 10 nucleotides align to TRBD1. This CDR3 is 15 amino acids long. The trim removed 4 bases at V and 11 bases at J, leaving 8 bases unmatched. The germline CDR1 and CDR2 sequences are SEHNR and FQNEAQ (reference sequence).

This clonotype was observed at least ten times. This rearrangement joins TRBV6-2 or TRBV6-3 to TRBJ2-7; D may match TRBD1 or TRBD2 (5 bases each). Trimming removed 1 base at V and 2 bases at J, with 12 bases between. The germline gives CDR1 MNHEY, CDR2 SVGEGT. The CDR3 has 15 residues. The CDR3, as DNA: TGTGCCAGCAGTTACTTGGGGGAGCAGCCCTACGAGCAGTACTTC. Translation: CASSYLGEQPYEQYF.

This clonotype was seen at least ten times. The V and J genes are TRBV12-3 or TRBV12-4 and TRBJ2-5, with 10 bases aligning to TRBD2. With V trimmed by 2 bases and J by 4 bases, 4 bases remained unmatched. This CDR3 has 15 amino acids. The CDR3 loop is CASSLRVAGGETQYF. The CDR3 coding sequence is TGTGCCAGCAGTTTACGGGTAGCGGGGGGAGAGACCCAGTACTTC.

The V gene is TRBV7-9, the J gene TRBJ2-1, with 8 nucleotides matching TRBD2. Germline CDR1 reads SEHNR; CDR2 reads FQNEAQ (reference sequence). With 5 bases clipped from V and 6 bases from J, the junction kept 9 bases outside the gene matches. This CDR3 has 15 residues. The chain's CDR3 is CASSPAGTRGNEQFF. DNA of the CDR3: TGTGCCAGCAGCCCAGCCGGGACTAGGGGCAATGAGCAGTTCTTC.